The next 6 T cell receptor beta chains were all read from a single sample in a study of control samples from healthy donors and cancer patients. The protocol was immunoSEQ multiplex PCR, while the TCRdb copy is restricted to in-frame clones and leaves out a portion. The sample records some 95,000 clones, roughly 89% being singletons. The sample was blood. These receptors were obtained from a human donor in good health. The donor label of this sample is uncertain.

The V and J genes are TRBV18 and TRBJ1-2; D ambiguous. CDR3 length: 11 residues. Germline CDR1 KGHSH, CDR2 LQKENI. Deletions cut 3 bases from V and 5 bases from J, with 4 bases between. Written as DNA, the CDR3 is TGTGCCAGCTCACCCAGTTATGGCTACACCTTC. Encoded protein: CASSPSYGYTF.

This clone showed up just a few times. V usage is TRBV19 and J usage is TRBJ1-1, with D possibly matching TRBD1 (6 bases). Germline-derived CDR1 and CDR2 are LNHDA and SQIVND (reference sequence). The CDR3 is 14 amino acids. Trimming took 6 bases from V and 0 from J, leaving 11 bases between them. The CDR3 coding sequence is TGTGCCAGTAGAAAAACAGGGCTGAACACTGAAGCTTTCTTT. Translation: CASRKTGLNTEAFF.

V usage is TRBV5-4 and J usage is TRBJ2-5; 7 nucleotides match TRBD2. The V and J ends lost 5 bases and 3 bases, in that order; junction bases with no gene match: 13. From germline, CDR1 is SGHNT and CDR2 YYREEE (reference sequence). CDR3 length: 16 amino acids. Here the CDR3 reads CASRSIGGGAEETQYF. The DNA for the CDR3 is TGTGCCAGCAGGTCCATCGGCGGGGGTGCGGAAGAGACCCAGTACTTC.

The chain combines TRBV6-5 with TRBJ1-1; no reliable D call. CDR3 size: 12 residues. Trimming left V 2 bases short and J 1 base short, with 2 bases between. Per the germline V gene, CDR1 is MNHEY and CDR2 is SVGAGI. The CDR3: CASSYRNTEAFF. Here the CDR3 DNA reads TGTGCCAGCAGTTACCGGAACACTGAAGCTTTCTTT.

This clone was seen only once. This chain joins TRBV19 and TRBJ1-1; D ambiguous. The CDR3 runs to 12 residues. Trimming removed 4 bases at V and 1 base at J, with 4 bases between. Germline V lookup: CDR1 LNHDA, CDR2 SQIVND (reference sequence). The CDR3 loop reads CASSKANTEAFF. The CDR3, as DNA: TGTGCCAGTAGTAAGGCGAACACTGAAGCTTTCTTT.

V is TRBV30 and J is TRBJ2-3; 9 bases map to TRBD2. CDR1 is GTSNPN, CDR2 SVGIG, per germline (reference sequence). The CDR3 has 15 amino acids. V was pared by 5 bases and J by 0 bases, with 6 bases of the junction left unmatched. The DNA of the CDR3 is TGTGCCTGGGGCGAAGGACTAGCGAGCACAGATACGCAGTATTTT. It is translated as CAWGEGLASTDTQYF.